The rows below give T cell receptor beta chains drawn from one sample of a study of cytomegalovirus exposure and HLA in healthy donors. Produced via immunoSEQ multiplex PCR; TCRdb's table is partial and in-frame only. Of roughly 100,000 clones listed, about 80% were seen once; the top ten hold approximately 1.7%. Sequencing used PBMCs. These receptors came from a woman aged 40-49 years in good health and CMV-seronegative. The CDR3 runs from the conserved cysteine through the conserved F or W. D genes are given only for firm matches. The size field is filled for only some rows; it gives once, few, many or a size class.

>-|15|TRBV19|once|TRBJ2-3
TGTGCCAGTAGTATGGGCCGAAGCTTATTTGATACGCAGTATTTT
CASSMGRSLFDTQYF
>-|13|TRBV11-2|-|TRBJ1-2
TGTGCCAGCAGCTCGCAGGTGCTTGGCGGCTACACCTTC
CASSSQVLGGYTF
>TRBD1|15|TRBV28|few|TRBJ2-1
TGTGCCAGCAGTGGAATAGGACAGGGGAGGAATGAGCAGTTCTTC
CASSGIGQGRNEQFF
>TRBD1|15|TRBV5-1|-|TRBJ1-2
TGCGCCAGCAGCTCTGTGGGACAGGCGGGGTATGGCTACACCTTC
CASSSVGQAGYGYTF
>-|13|TRBV7-8|-|TRBJ2-3
TGTGCCAGCAGCCCGATTGACAGGGATACGCAGTATTTT
CASSPIDRDTQYF
>TRBD1|16|TRBV7-6|-|TRBJ2-2
TGTGCCAGCAGCGACAGGACAGGGACGGGCACCGGGGAGCTGTTTTTT
CASSDRTGTGTGELFF
>-|13|TRBV27|-|TRBJ2-1
TGTGCCAGCAGTTGGAATAGCCTTACTGAGCAGTTCTTC
CASSWNSLTEQFF
>TRBD1|15|TRBV28|-|TRBJ1-6
TGTGCCAGCAGTTTCGAGACAGGGGGAACTACACCCCTCCACTTT
CASSFETGGTTPLHF
>TRBD2|14|TRBV9|-|TRBJ2-7
TGTGCCAGCAGCGTAGGTGGACTAGGGTTCGAGCAGTACTTC
CASSVGGLGFEQYF
>TRBD1|14|TRBV7-2|once|TRBJ1-4
TGTGCCAGCAGCTCCTACCAGGGGGCCGGAAAACTGTTTTTT
CASSSYQGAGKLFF
>TRBD1|15|TRBV27|-|TRBJ1-5
TGTGCCAGCAGTTCAGGGGGCCTAGGTAGGCAGCCCCAGCATTTT
CASSSGGLGRQPQHF
>-|11|TRBV20-1|-|TRBJ2-7
TGCAGTGCTAGCGGAGCCCACGAGCAGTACTTC
CSASGAHEQYF
>TRBD2|15|TRBV7-3|-|TRBJ2-1
TGTGCCAGCAGCTTAGGACTAGCGGAAAACAATGAGCAGTTCTTC
CASSLGLAENNEQFF
>TRBD1|12|TRBV9|-|TRBJ2-5
TGTGCCAGCAGTGAACAGGGGGAGACCCAGTACTTC
CASSEQGETQYF
>TRBD1|13|TRBV28|-|TRBJ1-4
TGTGCCAGCAGTTCCGTGGACAGGCGAAAACTGTTTTTT
CASSSVDRRKLFF
>-|13|TRBV27|once|TRBJ2-7
TGTGCCAGCAGCACTCGCATCGCTCGCGAGCAGTACTTC
CASSTRIAREQYF
>-|13|TRBV11-1|-|TRBJ1-1
TGTGCCAGCAGCTTAAAAGGGGACACTGAAGCTTTCTTT
CASSLKGDTEAFF
>TRBD1|16|TRBV6-5|few|TRBJ1-5
TGTGCCAGCAGTTCCCGACAGGGGCGTTTTCTTCAGCCCCAGCATTTT
CASSSRQGRFLQPQHF
>TRBD2|14|TRBV2|-|TRBJ2-3
TGTGCCAGCTCGGGGGGGCGCAAGACAGATACGCAGTATTTT
CASSGGRKTDTQYF
>-|15|TRBV7-2|-|TRBJ2-2
TGTGCCAGCAGCTTAGTCGGAGGGGCGAGCGGGGAGCTGTTTTTT
CASSLVGGASGELFF
>TRBD1|14|TRBV5-6|-|TRBJ2-5
TGTGCCAGCAGCTCACCCGACAGGGGAGAGACCCAGTACTTC
CASSSPDRGETQYF
>-|13|TRBV6-5|few|TRBJ2-1
TGTGCCAGCAGTTACGGGCAGCTCAATGAGCAGTTCTTC
CASSYGQLNEQFF
>-|14|TRBV28|-|TRBJ1-3
TGTGCCAGCAGCCTAGGGGGTGCAGGAAACACCATATATTTT
CASSLGGAGNTIYF
>-|14|TRBV11-2|-|TRBJ1-2
TGTGCCAGCACTATAGGACCGTCCGACTATGGCCACACCTTC
CASTIGPSDYGHTF
>-|14|TRBV27|-|TRBJ2-7
TGTGCCAGCAGTAGGGACATCAGCTACGGGGAGCAGTACTTC
CASSRDISYGEQYF
>TRBD1|16|TRBV5-6|-|TRBJ2-1
TGTGCCAGCAGCGAGCGACAGGGTAGCTCCTACAATGAGCAGTTCTTC
CASSERQGSSYNEQFF
>-|14|TRBV6-5|-|TRBJ2-3
TGTGCCAGCCGCCCGGCAGGGGGGCAGGATACGCAGTATTTT
CASRPAGGQDTQYF
>-|11|TRBV28|-|TRBJ2-7
TGTGCCAGCAGTCTCCTAGACGAGCAGTACTTC
CASSLLDEQYF
>-|13|TRBV30|-|TRBJ1-2
TGTGCCTGGAGTACGATGGAGATCAGAGGCTACACCTTC
CAWSTMEIRGYTF
>-|15|TRBV6-1|-|TRBJ1-5
TGTGCCAGCAGTCGGGACTTTGATAGCAATCAGCCCCAGCATTTT
CASSRDFDSNQPQHF
>-|13|TRBV6-5|-|TRBJ2-7
TGTGCCAGCAGTCAGGGTGCTAGCTACGAGCAGTACTTC
CASSQGASYEQYF
>-|14|TRBV28|-|TRBJ2-1
TGTGCCAGCAGTTCCCGACAGACGCACAATGAGCAGTTCTTC
CASSSRQTHNEQFF
>TRBD1|14|TRBV18|-|TRBJ1-2
TGTGCCAGCTCACCACTGTTAAGTCTCGGGACAGGGGACTTC
CASSPLLSLGTGDF
>TRBD2|19|TRBV28|-|TRBJ2-1
TGTGCCAGCAGTTTTGACGGGAGGGCCAGGGGCACATCCTACAATGAGCAGTTCTTC
CASSFDGRARGTSYNEQFF
>-|14|TRBV9|few|TRBJ1-1
TGTGCCAGCAGCCCCCCAGGGGAGAACACTGAAGCTTTCTTT
CASSPPGENTEAFF
>TRBD2|13|TRBV7-9|-|TRBJ2-7
TGTGCCAGCAGCTTAGGAGGGACTAGCGAGCAGTACTTC
CASSLGGTSEQYF